These T cell receptor beta chains were read from a single sample in a study of blood T cells in healthy people across ages. Using its own MiXCR run on the 5' RACE reads, TCRdb lists one record per CDR3 protein. The data hold 1.5 million to 2 million distinct CDR3 sequences, with about 39% observed a single time. Material: blood. These receptors came from a human donor in good health. CDR3s include the opening cysteine and the closing phenylalanine or tryptophan. The D gene is left open where the match is weak. Rows give clone size only sometimes, using once, few, many, or a class for an expanded clone.

TRBJ1-1,TRBV4-3,.,.,TGCGCCAGCAGCCAAGTGTTCGCCCAGGACAGCCAGAACACTGAAGCTTTCTTT,CASSQVFAQDSQNTEAFF
TRBJ2-7,TRBV15,.,.,TGTGCCACCAGCAGAGGAAGGGAAGGCCCCGAGCAGTACTTC,CATSRGREGPEQYF
TRBJ1-2,TRBV7-8,.,.,TGTGCCAGCAGCGCGAGCGGACAGCCCTATGGCTACACCTTC,CASSASGQPYGYTF
TRBJ1-5,TRBV5-1,.,.,TGCGCCAGCAGCCAAGGGGGGGGGCAGGGCAATCAGCCCCAGCATTTT,CASSQGGGQGNQPQHF
TRBJ1-2,TRBV20-1,.,TRBD1,TGCAGTGCTAGTGAAGGGGGCCATTTGGCTAACTATGGCTACACCTTC,CSASEGGHLANYGYTF
TRBJ2-7,TRBV7-7,.,.,TGTGCTAGCAGCTTTAGTCTAGGGGACCACGAGCAGTACTTC,CASSFSLGDHEQYF
TRBJ2-3,TRBV12-3/TRBV12-4,.,TRBD2,TGTGCCAGCAGTTTAGGTGTAGCGGGGGCGGATACGCAGTATTTT,CASSLGVAGADTQYF
TRBJ2-7,TRBV7-9,.,TRBD2,TGTGCCAGCAGCCCGGGACTAGCGGGGGGGCCGTCCTACGAGCAGTACTTC,CASSPGLAGGPSYEQYF
TRBJ1-1,TRBV4-1,.,.,TGCGCCAGCAGCCAGAGCATAGGGACTGAAGCTTTCTTT,CASSQSIGTEAFF
TRBJ2-3,TRBV12-3/TRBV12-4,few,TRBD2,TGTGCCAGCTCTAGCGGGGGGGCGATGGTAGATACGCAGTATTTT,CASSSGGAMVDTQYF
TRBJ2-7,TRBV28,few,.,TGTGCCAGCCCTCCCGACCTCTTAAGTTCCTACGAGCAGTACTTC,CASPPDLLSSYEQYF
TRBJ2-3,TRBV10-3,.,TRBD1,TGTGCCGTCAGGGGGCCAGACGGGGATACGCAGTATTTT,CAVRGPDGDTQYF
TRBJ2-7,TRBV20-1,.,TRBD2,TGCAGTGCCCGCCCTTCGGGGGGGCTCTTAACCTACGAGCAGTACTTC,CSARPSGGLLTYEQYF
TRBJ2-1,TRBV29-1,.,.,TGCAGCGTTGAAGGGGGGTTTATCGGTGAGCAGTTCTTC,CSVEGGFIGEQFF
TRBJ1-1,TRBV7-2,.,.,TGTGCCAGCAGCTTAGGGTCGGTAGGGGGCACTGAAGCTTTCTTT,CASSLGSVGGTEAFF
TRBJ2-4,TRBV3-1,.,.,TGTGCCAGCAGCCAAGTAAATAGGGTGGCCAAAAACATTCAGTACTTC,CASSQVNRVAKNIQYF
TRBJ2-7,TRBV5-1,.,.,TGCGCCAGCAGCACGACAGGACATCAAACCTACGGGCAGTACTTC,CASSTTGHQTYGQYF
TRBJ2-5,TRBV5-1,few,.,TGTGCCAGCAGTTCGGGGCAGTTAGAGACCCAGTACTTC,CASSSGQLETQYF
TRBJ2-7,TRBV12-3/TRBV12-4,.,TRBD1,TGTGCCAGCAGCTCGACAGGGGGAGATACCTACGAGCAGTACTTC,CASSSTGGDTYEQYF
TRBJ1-2,TRBV5-6,few,.,TGTGCCAGCAGCTTAGGGTCCCCAAGGGACTATGGCTACACCTTC,CASSLGSPRDYGYTF
TRBJ1-1,TRBV14,few,.,TGTGCCAGCAGCCACTGGGCAGGGACGAACACTGAAGCTTTCTTT,CASSHWAGTNTEAFF
TRBJ1-2,TRBV5-5,few,.,TGTGCCAGCAGCTTGGTTATGGGGAGCTTGGCATATGGCTACACCTTC,CASSLVMGSLAYGYTF
TRBJ2-5,TRBV7-6,few,TRBD2,TGTGCCAGCAGCTTGGGGCGGGGGGCCCTAGAGACCCAGTACTTC,CASSLGRGALETQYF
TRBJ1-1,TRBV5-1,.,.,TGCGCCGGCAGCTCCCTAGGGACGGGGAACACTGAAGCTTTCTTT,CAGSSLGTGNTEAFF
TRBJ1-5,TRBV20-1,.,.,TGCAGTGCTAGAGACCTACAGGGTTGGGGCAATCAGCCCCAGCATTTT,CSARDLQGWGNQPQHF
TRBJ2-1,TRBV6-5,.,TRBD2,TGTGCCAGCAGTTACCGGACGGGGGGTGAGCAGTTCTTC,CASSYRTGGEQFF
TRBJ2-1,TRBV5-1,.,.,TGCGCCAGCAGCCGTGGGTGGGGCTCCTACAATGAGCAGTTCTTC,CASSRGWGSYNEQFF
TRBJ2-7,TRBV29-1,few,TRBD2,TGCAGCGTTGTGGGACTAGCGGGGGGGCCGCACCGGGCCTACGAGCAGTACTTC,CSVVGLAGGPHRAYEQYF
TRBJ2-7,TRBV7-2,.,TRBD1,TGTGCCAGCAGCAACAGGGGATTAGTGTACGAGCAGTACTTC,CASSNRGLVYEQYF
TRBJ1-1,TRBV5-1,.,.,TGCGCCAGCAGCTTGTTGGGTCTCCAGAACACTGAAGCTTTCTTT,CASSLLGLQNTEAFF
TRBJ1-2,TRBV15,.,.,TGTGCCACCAGCAGAGACAGTGTATGGGGCTACACCTTC,CATSRDSVWGYTF
TRBJ2-1,TRBV20-1,.,TRBD2,TGCAGTGCTTCCCGGGGGGGCGGGGACAATGAGCAGTTCTTC,CSASRGGGDNEQFF
TRBJ2-7,TRBV7-6,.,TRBD1,TGTGCCAGCAGCTTCCCCGGGACAGAGAACGAGCAGTACTTC,CASSFPGTENEQYF
TRBJ1-1,TRBV5-1,.,.,TGCGCCAGCAGCATCGACTTGTGGAACACTGAAGCTTTCTTT,CASSIDLWNTEAFF
TRBJ2-7,TRBV29-1,.,.,TGCAGCGCCGCGGGCCCAGGGAGGCCCTACGAGCAGTACTTC,CSAAGPGRPYEQYF
TRBJ2-1,TRBV27,.,TRBD1,TGTGCCAGCAGTCCCGCCGGGACAGGGGATCCAAATGAGCAGTTCTTC,CASSPAGTGDPNEQFF
TRBJ2-1,TRBV12-3/TRBV12-4,.,.,TGTGCCAGCAGTCGCGCCGGGATAAGCTCCTACAATGAGCAGTTCTTC,CASSRAGISSYNEQFF
TRBJ1-4,TRBV11-2,.,.,TGTGCCAGCAGCTTCTGGGGGCCGGGTGAAAAACTGTTTTTT,CASSFWGPGEKLFF
TRBJ2-1,TRBV5-1,.,.,TGCGCCAGCAGCTGGGGGCTAGCATTCGCTGAGCAGTTCTTC,CASSWGLAFAEQFF
TRBJ1-5,TRBV20-1,.,.,TGCAGTGCTATCCCAACGGGTCGGTACAATCAGCCCCAGCATTTT,CSAIPTGRYNQPQHF